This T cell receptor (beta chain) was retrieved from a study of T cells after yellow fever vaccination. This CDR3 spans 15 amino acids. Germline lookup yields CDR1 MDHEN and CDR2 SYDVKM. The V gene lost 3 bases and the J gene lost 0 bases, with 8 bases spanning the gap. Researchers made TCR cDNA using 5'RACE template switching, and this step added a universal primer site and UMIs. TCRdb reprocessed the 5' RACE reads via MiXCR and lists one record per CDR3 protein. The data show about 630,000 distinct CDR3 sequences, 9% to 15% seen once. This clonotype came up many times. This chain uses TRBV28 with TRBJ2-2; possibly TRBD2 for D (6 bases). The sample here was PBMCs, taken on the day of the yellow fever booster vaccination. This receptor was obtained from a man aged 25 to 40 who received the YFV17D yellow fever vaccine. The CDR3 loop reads CASSFGGANTGELFF. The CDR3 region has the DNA TGTGCCAGCAGTTTTGGAGGGGCGAACACCGGGGAGCTGTTTTTT.